Shown below are 10 T cell receptor beta chains from a single sample sequenced in a study of shared clonotypes between healthy human individuals (TCRdb year 2020). Library method: the immunoSEQ multiplex PCR assay. The clones in this table, taken by TCRdb from immuneACCESS, are in-frame only. Not every clone is retained; where verified, under half of the shortfall comes from an unresolved V gene, and the cause of the rest is unknown. The sample records fewer than 3 million clones, roughly 90% of which are singletons. More than 0.35% of the sample rests with the top ten. Material for sequencing was naive CD4+ T cells from PBMCs. The cell subset or site label for this specimen denotes: CD45RA+ positively selected. The receptors were sampled from a young man in good health. Some clones in this sample may be carry-over from other donors' samples.

The V call is TRBV19, the J call TRBJ2-7; 8 bases are a match to TRBD1. Germline CDR1 and CDR2: LNHDA and SQIVND (reference sequence). The J segment lost 4 bases and the V segment lost 7 bases, leaving 9 bases of the junction unmatched. The CDR3 has 14 residues. The CDR3 sequence: CASNSGQGGYEQYF. The CDR3 nucleotides read TGTGCCAGTAATAGTGGACAGGGTGGGTACGAGCAGTACTTC.

The sample holds one count of this clone. In the same sample, other DNA sequences code for this CDR3. This chain joins TRBV7-2 and TRBJ1-5; 9 bases are shared with TRBD1. V lost 6 bases to trimming and J lost 4 bases; unmatched junction nucleotides: 4. The germline V gene encodes CDR1 SGHTA and CDR2 FQGNSA. This CDR3 spans 14 amino acids. The CDR3 reads CASSRQGGNQPQHF. The CDR3 DNA reads TGTGCCAGCAGTCGACAGGGGGGGAATCAGCCCCAGCATTTT.

The chain has TRBV28 and TRBJ2-7, with D perhaps matching TRBD1 (5 bases). The CDR3 has 14 amino acids. Germline V gene sequence: CDR1 MDHEN, CDR2 SYDVKM. With 2 bases removed from V and 2 bases from J, the gap between germline ends came to 10 bases. The CDR3 reads CASSLQGLAYEQYF. The CDR3 DNA reads as TGTGCCAGCAGTTTACAGGGTTTGGCCTACGAGCAGTACTTC.

This chain links TRBV7-9 with TRBJ1-4, with unresolved D. CDR1 is SEHNR, CDR2 FQNEAQ, per germline (reference sequence). V lost 1 base, J lost 13 bases, and 13 bases lay in between. The CDR3 has 13 amino acids. CDR3 residues: CASSLGEGLPLFF. The CDR3 DNA is TGTGCCAGCAGCTTAGGGGAAGGTCTGCCACTGTTTTTT.

The gene calls are TRBV11-2 and TRBJ1-2; 8 nucleotides agree with TRBD1. This CDR3 contains 15 residues. V trimming: 4 bases; J trimming: 8 bases; junction bases outside the gene matches: 12. CDR1 and CDR2 (germline): SGHAT, FQNNGV. DNA of the CDR3: TGTGCCAGCAGCTCCCCTAGGGTACAGGGGGGAGGCTACACCTTC. Translation: CASSSPRVQGGGYTF.

V gene TRBV30 combines with J gene TRBJ2-5; 9 bases map to TRBD2. The end of the DNA is better explained by TRBJ2-7, so the J call may be wrong. The CDR3 totals 15 residues. The germline gives CDR1 GTSNPN, CDR2 SVGIG (reference sequence). The CDR3 DNA reads TGTGCCTGGATCCCGGACAGCGGGGGGACCTACGAGCAGTACTTC. This translates into CAWIPDSGGTYEQYF.

CDR3 DNA sequence: TGTGCCAGCAGGGTAGTGGGAGGGCCTAACAATGAGCAGTTCTTC. Translation: CASRVVGGPNNEQFF. The genes are TRBV6-1 and TRBJ2-1; 7 bases fit TRBD2. Germline CDR1 MNHNS, CDR2 SASEGT. The CDR3 totals 15 residues. The V gene end was trimmed by 6 bases and the J gene end by 5 bases; junction bases not matched to a gene: 10.

V is TRBV28 and J is TRBJ2-1; the D call may be TRBD1 or TRBD2 (5 bases each). V lost 2 bases to trimming and J lost 5 bases, with 22 bases between them. The CDR3 length is 18 residues. Germline loops: CDR1 MDHEN, CDR2 SYDVKM. CDR3 sequence (DNA): TGTGCCAGCAGTTTACGGTTTACAGACAGACTACCCCACAATGAGCAGTTCTTC. Protein product: CASSLRFTDRLPHNEQFF.

The chain carries TRBV6-6 and TRBJ1-2; TRBD1 is a possible D gene (6 bases). The CDR3 totals 14 residues. From germline, CDR1 is MNHNY and CDR2 SVGAGI (reference sequence). Deletions cut 4 bases from V and 4 bases from J, with 13 bases between. CDR3 nucleotides: TGTGCCAGCAGTTTGGACAGCCGGTCCTATGGCTACACCTTC. It codes for CASSLDSRSYGYTF.

The chain carries TRBV5-1 and TRBJ1-3; the D gene is possibly TRBD1 (5 bases). Trimming took off 1 base at V and 10 bases at J, with 21 bases between the two ends. The CDR3 extends over 16 amino acids. The germline CDR1 and CDR2 sequences are SGHRS and YFSETQ. The CDR3: CASSLRGRTRNGTIYF. In nucleotides, the CDR3 is TGCGCCAGCAGCTTGCGGGGGAGAACCCGGAACGGGACCATATATTTT.